This T cell receptor (beta chain) was sequenced for a study of T cell repertoires in cytomegalovirus infection. Across the whole study: The authors relied on CMV epitopes, both recently identified HLA-C-restricted and well-studied HLA-B-restricted. Study results and caveats: People with CMV and the relevant HLA were identified by cumulative public TCR beta family frequency. HLA-C-restricted CMV clonotypes gave the most frequent clonotype in two of eight donors.

Germline V CDR1 and CDR2: LGHDT, YNNKEL (reference sequence). The CDR3 runs 13 residues. V lost 2 bases to trimming and J lost 8 bases, with 12 bases between them. TCRdb reanalysed the reads using MiXCR and keeps one entry per CDR3 protein. The table shows about 310,000 distinct CDR3 sequences, with around 25% occurring only once. With respect to this clonotype: Its antigen is currently unknown.

Here the sequenced sample was cultured PBMCs, taken from culture after CMV antigen stimulation. V gene TRBV3-1 combines with J gene TRBJ1-2; D remains ambiguous. The receptor comes from a human donor in good health (CMV status not recorded). Some clones in this sample may be carry-over from other donors' samples. Here the CDR3 reads CASSQQERRGYTF. DNA of the CDR3: TGTGCCAGCAGCCAACAGGAACGCCGGGGCTACACCTTC.